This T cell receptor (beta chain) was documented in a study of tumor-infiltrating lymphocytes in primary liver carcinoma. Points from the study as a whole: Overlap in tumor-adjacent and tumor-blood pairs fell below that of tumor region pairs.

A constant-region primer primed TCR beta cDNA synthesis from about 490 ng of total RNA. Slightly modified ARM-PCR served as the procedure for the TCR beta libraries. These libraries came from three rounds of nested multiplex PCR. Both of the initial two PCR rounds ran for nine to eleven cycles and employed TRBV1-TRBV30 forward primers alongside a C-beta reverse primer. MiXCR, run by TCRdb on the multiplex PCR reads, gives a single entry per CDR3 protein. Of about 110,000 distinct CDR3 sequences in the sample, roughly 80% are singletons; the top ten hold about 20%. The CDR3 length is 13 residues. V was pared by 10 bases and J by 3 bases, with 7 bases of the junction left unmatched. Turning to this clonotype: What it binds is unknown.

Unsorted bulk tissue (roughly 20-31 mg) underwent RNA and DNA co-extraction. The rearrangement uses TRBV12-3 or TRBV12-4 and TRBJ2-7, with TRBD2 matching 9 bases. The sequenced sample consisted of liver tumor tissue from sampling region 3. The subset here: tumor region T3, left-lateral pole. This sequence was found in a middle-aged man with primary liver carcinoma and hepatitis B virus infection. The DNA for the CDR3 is TGTGCCATCACCCCTAGCGGGAACTACGAGCAGTACTTC. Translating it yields CAITPSGNYEQYF.